This TCR beta chain was retrieved from a study of T cells of healthy individuals. One entry per CDR3 protein results from TCRdb running MiXCR on the 5' RACE reads. The sample includes some 69,000 distinct CDR3 sequences, about a sixth of them seen just once. The table lists this clonotype with many counts. The source is a human donor in good health.

The CDR3, as DNA: TGTGCCAGCAGCTTAGGCAGCAATGAGCAGTTCTTC. This encodes CASSLGSNEQFF. The chain employs TRBV7-9 and TRBJ2-1, with D hard to call. This CDR3 contains 12 residues. Trimming removed 1 base at V and 6 bases at J, with 4 bases between. The germline V gene has CDR1 SEHNR and CDR2 FQNEAQ (reference sequence).